This paragraph covers one T cell receptor (beta chain) sequence. In its sample, this clonotype was seen a few times. There is no known antigen for this receptor. Nothing much larger sits one base from this clone, and base qualities are not available. The data are from a study of blood T cells in healthy people across ages (dated by TCRdb to 2013 to 2016). Study-wide context: In model experiments, template switching captured about one uniquely barcoded TCR beta cDNA molecule for every two T cells. Age-related changes in TCR beta repertoire diversity were measured in the study by deep sequencing normalized with unique cDNA molecular identifiers. The donors were divided into four age groups: young (average around 17 years), middle-aged (about 40), aged (approximately 62) and long-lived (nearly 85). Donors of different ages were randomly distributed across sequencing lanes to avoid experimental bias. The study analyzed two additional independent replicas of 1 million unique cDNA reads from the same blood draw for two donors, one aged 18 to 30 and one aged 80 or older. What the authors observed across the whole study: There was a strong correlation between observed TCR beta diversity and the percentage of naive T cells measured by flow cytometry. Estimates of total diversity based on one million sequenced T cells were considered lower bounds and underestimates. Bulk unsorted PBMC profiling prevented conclusive comparison of naive and antigen-experienced compartments. Compared with the aged group, the long-lived group had more naive CD4+ T cells, fewer expanded clones and increased TCR diversity, a pattern suggesting age selection. Because the CMV infection status of the donors was unknown, age-related changes in expanded clonotypes may potentially have been confounded. As age increased, observed TCR beta diversity per million T cells dropped in a roughly linear way, and a significant reduction was already evident by age around 41.

Donors were approximately 42 systemically healthy Caucasian individuals from Russia aged roughly 6 to 100 years. Each donor gave approximately 9.4 milliliters of peripheral blood, drawn into EDTA-treated Vacutainer tubes. Ficoll-Paque density-gradient centrifugation was used to isolate PBMCs, with at least 6.5 million per sample. Trizol reagent was used to extract total RNA from PBMCs, with at least 6 micrograms per sample. The percentages of naive CD45RAhigh/CD27high T cells were determined by flow cytometry on a PBMC aliquot from every donor. The library was made by 5' RACE. The instrument was an Illumina HiSeq 2500. A second roughly 6 to 12 cycle PCR used a sample-barcoded 5' primer and a J-beta primer mix. A template-switch 5' adaptor carrying 12 random nucleotides introduced a unique molecular identifier onto each TCR beta cDNA molecule. Each sample yielded at least 2.5 million CDR3-containing paired-end reads. First-strand cDNA synthesis was performed from all RNA using the Mint cDNA synthesis kit, with priming by a TRBC-specific oligonucleotide. Following uracil-DNA glycosylase treatment, all cDNA underwent a first 18-cycle PCR with the universal primers M1SS and BC2_uni_R. Per the original workflow: Each sample was normalized by randomly selecting 1 million high-quality reads, each carrying a distinct molecular identifier. Reads sharing molecular identifiers were discarded rather than binned into consensus sequences. MiTCR, set to a Q25 quality threshold and the strictest error-elimination algorithm, was used for CDR3 identification, clonotype clustering and error correction. A nonparametric unseen species model with Euler transformation was used to estimate a lower bound on total TCR beta diversity. TCRdb applied fastp at Q25 and MiXCR to the public reads, then kept only in-frame beta chains. CDR3 protein duplicates are merged, each entry listing the most common genes and DNA. The V and J calls and clone size are TCRdb's, not the authors'. The sample has around 780,000 distinct CDR3 sequences on record, approximately 60% of them singletons. The top ten clonotypes cover around 25% of the sample.

Per the germline V gene, LGHNA is the CDR1 and YSLEER is the CDR2. V and J are truncated by 0 bases and 6 bases respectively, leaving an intervening sequence of 9 bases. The CDR3 sequence holds 13 residues, the cysteine and phenylalanine included. Only the CDR3 DNA stays, 39 bases, in frame from base 1. The sample was blood. This TCR came from a man between 40 and 49 years old in good health. Recombination connected TRBV4-3 to TRBJ2-7; the D gene is perhaps TRBD2, from 7 matching bases. The DNA sequence is TGCGCCAGCAGCCAAGAAAGGGGGGGCGAGCAGTACTTC. It specifies CASSQERGGEQYF.